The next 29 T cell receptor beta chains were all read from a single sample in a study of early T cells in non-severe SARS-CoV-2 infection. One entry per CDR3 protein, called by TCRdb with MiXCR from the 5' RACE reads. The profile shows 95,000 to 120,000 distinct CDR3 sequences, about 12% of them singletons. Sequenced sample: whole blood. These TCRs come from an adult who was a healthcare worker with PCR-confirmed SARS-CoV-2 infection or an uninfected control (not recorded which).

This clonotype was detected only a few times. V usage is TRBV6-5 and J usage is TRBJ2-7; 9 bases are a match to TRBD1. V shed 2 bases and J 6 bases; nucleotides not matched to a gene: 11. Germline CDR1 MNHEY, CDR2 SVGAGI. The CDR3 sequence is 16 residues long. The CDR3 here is CASSYPSGQGVGEQYF. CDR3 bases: TGTGCCAGCAGTTACCCCTCGGGACAGGGTGTAGGCGAGCAGTACTTC.

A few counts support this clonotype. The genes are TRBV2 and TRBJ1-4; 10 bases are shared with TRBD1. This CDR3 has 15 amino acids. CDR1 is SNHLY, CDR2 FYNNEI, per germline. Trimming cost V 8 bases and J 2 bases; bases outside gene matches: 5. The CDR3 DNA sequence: TGTGCCAGCCGGGACAGGGGATCTACTAATGAAAAACTGTTTTTT. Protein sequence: CASRDRGSTNEKLFF.

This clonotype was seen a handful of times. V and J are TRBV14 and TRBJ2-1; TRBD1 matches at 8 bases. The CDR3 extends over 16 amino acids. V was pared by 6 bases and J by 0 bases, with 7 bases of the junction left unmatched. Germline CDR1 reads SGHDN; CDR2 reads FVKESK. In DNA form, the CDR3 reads TGTGCCAGCAGGGCAATGACAGGGGCCTCCTACAATGAGCAGTTCTTC. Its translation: CASRAMTGASYNEQFF. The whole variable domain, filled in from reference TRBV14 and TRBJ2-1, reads EAGVTQFPSHSVIEKGQTVTLRCDPISGHDNLYWYRRVMGKEIKFLLHFVKESKQDESGMPNNRFLAERTGGTYSTLKVQPAELEDSGVYFCASRAMTGASYNEQFFGPGTRLTVL.

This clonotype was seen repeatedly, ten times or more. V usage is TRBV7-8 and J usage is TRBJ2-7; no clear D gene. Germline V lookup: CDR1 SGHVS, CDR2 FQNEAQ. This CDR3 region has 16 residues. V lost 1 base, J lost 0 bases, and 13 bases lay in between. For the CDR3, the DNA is TGTGCCAGCAGCTTAGGAGGTATTAGTAGCTCCTACGAGCAGTACTTC. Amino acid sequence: CASSLGGISSSYEQYF.

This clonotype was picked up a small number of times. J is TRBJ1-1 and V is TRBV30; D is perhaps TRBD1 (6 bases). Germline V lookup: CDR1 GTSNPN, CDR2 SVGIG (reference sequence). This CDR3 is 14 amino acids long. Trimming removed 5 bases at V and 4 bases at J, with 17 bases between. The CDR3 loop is CAWLPRGAATEAFF. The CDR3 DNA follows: TGTGCCTGGCTACCTAGGGGGGCTGCCACTGAAGCTTTCTTT.

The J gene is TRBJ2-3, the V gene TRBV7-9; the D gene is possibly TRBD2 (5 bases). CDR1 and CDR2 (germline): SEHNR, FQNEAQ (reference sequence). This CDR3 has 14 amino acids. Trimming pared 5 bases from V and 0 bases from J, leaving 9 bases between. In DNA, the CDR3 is TGTGCCAGCAGCGCAAGCGGAAGCACAGATACGCAGTATTTT. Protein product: CASSASGSTDTQYF.

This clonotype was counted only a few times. Here the CDR3 DNA reads TGTGCCACCAGTGGTGGGGGGCTATACAATGAGCAGTTCTTC. It specifies CATSGGGLYNEQFF. The rearrangement joins TRBV24-1 to TRBJ2-1; the D gene could be TRBD1 or TRBD2 (6 bases each). Trimming pared 5 bases from V and 4 bases from J, leaving 11 bases between. CDR1 and CDR2 from the germline V gene are KGHDR and SFDVKD. The CDR3 totals 14 residues.

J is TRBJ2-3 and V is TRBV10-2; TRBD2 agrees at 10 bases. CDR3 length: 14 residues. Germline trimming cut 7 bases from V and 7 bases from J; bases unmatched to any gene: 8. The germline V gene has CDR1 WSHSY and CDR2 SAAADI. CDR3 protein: CASTQAGGRNTQYF. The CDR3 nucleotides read TGCGCCAGCACTCAAGCGGGGGGGCGTAATACGCAGTATTTT.

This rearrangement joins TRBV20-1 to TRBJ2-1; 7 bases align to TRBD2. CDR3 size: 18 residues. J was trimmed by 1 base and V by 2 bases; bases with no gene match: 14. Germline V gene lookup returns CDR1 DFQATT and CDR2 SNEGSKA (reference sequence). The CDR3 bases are TGCAGTGCTAGATATACACTTGCGCGGGAGAGGTCCTACAATGAGCAGTTCTTC. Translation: CSARYTLARERSYNEQFF.

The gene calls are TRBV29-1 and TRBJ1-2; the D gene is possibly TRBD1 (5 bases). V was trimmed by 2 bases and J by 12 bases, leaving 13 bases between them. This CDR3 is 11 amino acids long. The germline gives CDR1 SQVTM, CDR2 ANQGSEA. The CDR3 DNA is TGCAGCGTTGAAAAGGGGCCGGAAAACACCTTC. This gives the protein CSVEKGPENTF.

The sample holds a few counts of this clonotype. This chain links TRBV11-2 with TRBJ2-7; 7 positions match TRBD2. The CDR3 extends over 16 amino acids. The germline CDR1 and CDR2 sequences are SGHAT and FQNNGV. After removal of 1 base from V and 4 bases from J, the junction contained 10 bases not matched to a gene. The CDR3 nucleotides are TGTGCCAGCAGCTTAGCCCCAACTGGGGGGGGATACGAGCAGTACTTC. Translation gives CASSLAPTGGGYEQYF.

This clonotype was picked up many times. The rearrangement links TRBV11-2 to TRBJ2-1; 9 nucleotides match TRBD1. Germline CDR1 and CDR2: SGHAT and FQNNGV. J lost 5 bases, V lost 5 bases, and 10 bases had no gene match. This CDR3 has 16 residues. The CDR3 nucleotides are TGTGCCAGCAGCGCCGGGGACAGGGTTATTGACAATGAGCAGTTCTTC. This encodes CASSAGDRVIDNEQFF.

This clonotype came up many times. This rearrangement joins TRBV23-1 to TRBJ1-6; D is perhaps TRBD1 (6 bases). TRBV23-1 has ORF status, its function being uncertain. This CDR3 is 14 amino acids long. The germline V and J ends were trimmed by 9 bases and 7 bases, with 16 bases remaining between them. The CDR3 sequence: CASGHYDRNSPLHF. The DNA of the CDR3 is TGCGCCAGTGGTCATTACGACAGGAATTCACCCCTCCACTTT.

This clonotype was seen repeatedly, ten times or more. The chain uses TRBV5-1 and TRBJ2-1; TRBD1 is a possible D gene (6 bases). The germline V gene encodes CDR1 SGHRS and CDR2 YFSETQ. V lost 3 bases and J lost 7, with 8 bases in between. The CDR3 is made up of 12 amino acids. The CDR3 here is CASSSQGNEQFF. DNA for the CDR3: TGCGCCAGCAGCTCGCAGGGGAATGAGCAGTTCTTC. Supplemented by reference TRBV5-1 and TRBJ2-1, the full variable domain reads KAGVTQTPRYLIKTRGQQVTLSCSPISGHRSVSWYQQTPGQGLQFLFEYFSETQRNKGNFPGRFSGRQFSNSRSEMNVSTLELGDSALYLCASSSQGNEQFFGPGTRLTVL.

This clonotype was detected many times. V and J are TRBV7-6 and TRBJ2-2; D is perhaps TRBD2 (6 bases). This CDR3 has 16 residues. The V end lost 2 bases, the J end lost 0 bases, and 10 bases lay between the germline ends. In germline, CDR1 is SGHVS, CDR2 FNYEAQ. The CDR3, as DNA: TGTGCCAGCAGCTTAAGCGGGCTCGCGAACACCGGGGAGCTGTTTTTT. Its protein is CASSLSGLANTGELFF. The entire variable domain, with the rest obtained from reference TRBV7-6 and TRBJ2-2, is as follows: GAGVSQSPRYKVTKRGQDVALRCDPISGHVSLYWYRQALGQGPEFLTYFNYEAQQDKSGLPNDRFSAERPEGSISTLTIQRTEQRDSAMYRCASSLSGLANTGELFFGEGSRLTVL.

The CDR3 here is CASSPTTSGRSGKYF. The CDR3 DNA reads as TGTGCCAGCAGCCCGACAACTAGCGGGAGATCGGGCAAGTACTTC. The V call is TRBV3-1, the J call TRBJ2-7; 11 nucleotides align to TRBD2. With V trimmed by 4 bases and J by 11 bases, 13 bases remained unmatched. Per germline, CDR1 LGHDT and CDR2 YNNKEL (reference sequence). The CDR3 runs 15 residues.

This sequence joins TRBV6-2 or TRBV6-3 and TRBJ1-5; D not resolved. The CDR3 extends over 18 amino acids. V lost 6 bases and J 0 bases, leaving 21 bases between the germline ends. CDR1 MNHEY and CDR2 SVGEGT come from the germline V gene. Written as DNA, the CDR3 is TGTGCCAGCAGCCCCCAGGCAGGATTGTTGGGTAGCAATCAGCCCCAGCATTTT. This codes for CASSPQAGLLGSNQPQHF.

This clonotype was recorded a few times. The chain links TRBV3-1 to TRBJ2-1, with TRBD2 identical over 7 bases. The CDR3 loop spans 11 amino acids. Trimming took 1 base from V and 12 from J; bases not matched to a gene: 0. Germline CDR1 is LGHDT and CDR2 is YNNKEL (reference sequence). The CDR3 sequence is CASSQAGGQFF. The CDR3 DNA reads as TGTGCCAGCAGCCAAGCGGGAGGGCAGTTCTTC.

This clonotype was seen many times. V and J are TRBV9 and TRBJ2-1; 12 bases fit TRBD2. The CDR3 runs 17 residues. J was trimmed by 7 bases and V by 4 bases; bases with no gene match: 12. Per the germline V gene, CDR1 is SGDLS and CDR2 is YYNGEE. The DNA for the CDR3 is TGTGCCAGCAGCCCCCGTTTGACTAGCGGGAGAAATAATGAGCAGTTCTTC. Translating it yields CASSPRLTSGRNNEQFF.

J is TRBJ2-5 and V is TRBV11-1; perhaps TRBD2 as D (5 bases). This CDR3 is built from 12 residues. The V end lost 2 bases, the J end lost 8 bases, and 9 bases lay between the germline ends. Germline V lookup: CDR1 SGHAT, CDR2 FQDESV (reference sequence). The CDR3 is CASSLPRETQYF. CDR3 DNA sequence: TGTGCCAGCAGCTTACCACGGGAAACCCAGTACTTC.

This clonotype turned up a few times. CDR3 loop: CASNQGDPAHEQYF. CDR3 bases: TGTGCCAGCAATCAGGGGGACCCGGCCCACGAGCAGTACTTC. This chain joins TRBV9 and TRBJ2-7; TRBD1 matches at 7 bases. The CDR3 loop spans 14 amino acids. The germline CDR1 and CDR2 sequences are SGDLS and YYNGEE. J lost 5 bases, V lost 6 bases, and 11 bases had no gene match.

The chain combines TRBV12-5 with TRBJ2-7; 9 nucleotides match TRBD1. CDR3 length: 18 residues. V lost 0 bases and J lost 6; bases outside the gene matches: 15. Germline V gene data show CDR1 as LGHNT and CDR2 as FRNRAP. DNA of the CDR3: TGTGCTAGTGGTTTGGTAAGGACAGGGGAACCTCTTATGGTCGAGCAGTACTTC. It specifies CASGLVRTGEPLMVEQYF.

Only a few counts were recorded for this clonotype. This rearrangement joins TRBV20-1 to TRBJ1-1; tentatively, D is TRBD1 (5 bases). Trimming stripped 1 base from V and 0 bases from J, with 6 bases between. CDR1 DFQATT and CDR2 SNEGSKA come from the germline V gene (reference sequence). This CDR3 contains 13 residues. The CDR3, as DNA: TGCAGTGCTAGAGGGGGCATGAACACTGAAGCTTTCTTT. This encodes CSARGGMNTEAFF.

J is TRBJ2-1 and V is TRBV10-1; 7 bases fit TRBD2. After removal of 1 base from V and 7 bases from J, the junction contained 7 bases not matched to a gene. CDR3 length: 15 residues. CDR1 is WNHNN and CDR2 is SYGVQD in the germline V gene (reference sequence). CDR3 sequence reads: CASSEWRERENEQFF. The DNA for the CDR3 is TGCGCCAGCAGTGAGTGGCGGGAGAGGGAGAATGAGCAGTTCTTC.

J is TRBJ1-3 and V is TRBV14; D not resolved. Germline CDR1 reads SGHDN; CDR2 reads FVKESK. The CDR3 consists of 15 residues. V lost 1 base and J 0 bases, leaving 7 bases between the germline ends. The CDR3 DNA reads TGTGCCAGCAGCCAAGTGTGGGGCTCTGGAAACACCATATATTTT. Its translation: CASSQVWGSGNTIYF.

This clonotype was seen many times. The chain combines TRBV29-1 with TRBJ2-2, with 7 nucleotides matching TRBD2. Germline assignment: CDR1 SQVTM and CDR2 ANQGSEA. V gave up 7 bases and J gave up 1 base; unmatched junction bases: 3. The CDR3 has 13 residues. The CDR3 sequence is CSATSQNTGELFF. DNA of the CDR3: TGCAGCGCGACTAGCCAGAACACCGGGGAGCTGTTTTTT.

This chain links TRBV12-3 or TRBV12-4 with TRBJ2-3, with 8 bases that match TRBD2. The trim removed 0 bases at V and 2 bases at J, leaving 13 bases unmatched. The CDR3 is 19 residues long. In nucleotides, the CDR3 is TGTGCCAGCAGTTTAGCGAAGAGGGCTAGCGGGCTACCCACAGATACGCAGTATTTT. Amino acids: CASSLAKRASGLPTDTQYF.

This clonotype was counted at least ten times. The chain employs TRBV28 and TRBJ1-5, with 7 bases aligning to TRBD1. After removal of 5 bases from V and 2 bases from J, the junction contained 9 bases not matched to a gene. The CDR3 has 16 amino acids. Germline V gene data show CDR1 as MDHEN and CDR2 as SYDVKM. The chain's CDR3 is CASSGETGLGNQPQHF. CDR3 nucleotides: TGTGCCAGCAGTGGAGAGACAGGGTTGGGCAATCAGCCCCAGCATTTT.

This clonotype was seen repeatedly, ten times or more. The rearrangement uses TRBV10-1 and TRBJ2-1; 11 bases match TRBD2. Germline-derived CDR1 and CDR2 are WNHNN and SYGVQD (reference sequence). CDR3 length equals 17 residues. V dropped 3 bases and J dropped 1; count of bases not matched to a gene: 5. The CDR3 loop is CASSDSGGVNSYNEQFF. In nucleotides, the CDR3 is TGCGCCAGCAGTGATAGCGGGGGGGTTAATTCCTACAATGAGCAGTTCTTC.